This is a list of T cell receptor beta chains from one sample in a study of human T cells and chemical hapten exposure. TCRdb itself ran the RACE reads through MiXCR, one entry per CDR3 protein. The profile shows about 250,000 distinct CDR3 sequences, 7.5% to 9% of them singletons. Sequenced here: whole blood, sampled in connection with sensitization to the hapten diphenylcyclopropenone (DPC). These receptors were obtained from a man younger than 30 with alopecia areata. Some clones in this sample may be carry-over from other donors' samples. Each CDR3 is given with its conserved first and last residue. The D gene is left open where the match is weak. Clone size is stated in some rows and not others, as once, few, many or a class when expanded.

d_call	v_call	clone_size	cdr3_length	j_call	cdr3_aa	cdr3_nt
NA	TRBV19	many	14	TRBJ2-3	CASSATAAGSTQYF	TGTGCCAGTAGCGCTACAGCGGCGGGGTCTACGCAGTATTTT
TRBD2	TRBV11-2	NA	14	TRBJ2-1	CASSPAGGVNEQFF	TGTGCCAGCAGCCCGGCGGGGGGGGTAAATGAGCAGTTCTTC
NA	TRBV28	few	16	TRBJ2-7	CASRQGPSGELYEQYF	TGTGCCAGTCGACAGGGGCCCAGCGGGGAGCTTTACGAGCAGTACTTC
NA	TRBV6-2/TRBV6-3	NA	14	TRBJ2-1	CASSYSRWNNEQFF	TGTGCCAGCAGTTACTCCCGGTGGAACAATGAGCAGTTCTTC
NA	TRBV3-1	few	14	TRBJ2-3	CASSQGYSTDTQYF	TGTGCCAGCAGCCAAGGTTACAGCACAGATACGCAGTATTTT
NA	TRBV11-2	NA	15	TRBJ2-7	CASSLVPSGDYEQYF	TGTGCCAGCAGCTTAGTACCCTCCGGCGACTACGAGCAGTACTTC
NA	TRBV11-1	few	16	TRBJ2-3	CASSPSASGPPDTQYF	TGTGCCAGCAGCCCGTCCGCCTCCGGGCCCCCGGATACGCAGTATTTT
NA	TRBV28	many	13	TRBJ1-2	CASSLVFGYGYTF	TGTGCCAGCAGTTTGGTGTTCGGCTATGGCTACACCTTC
NA	TRBV4-1	few	14	TRBJ1-1	CASSQVQGGDEAFF	TGCGCCAGCAGCCAAGTACAGGGCGGCGATGAAGCTTTCTTT
NA	TRBV9	many	15	TRBJ2-5	CASSVEIRVEETQYF	TGTGCCAGCAGCGTAGAGATCCGTGTAGAAGAGACCCAGTACTTC
NA	TRBV7-3	NA	16	TRBJ2-3	CASSLGLNLVTDTQYF	TGTGCCAGCAGCTTAGGGTTGAATCTGGTAACAGATACGCAGTATTTT
NA	TRBV20-1	NA	12	TRBJ1-1	CSAGARYAEAFF	TGCAGTGCGGGGGCTAGGTACGCTGAAGCTTTCTTT
TRBD1	TRBV20-1	few	12	TRBJ2-3	CSALTGTDTQYF	TGCAGTGCATTGACAGGGACAGATACGCAGTATTTT
NA	TRBV10-3	NA	13	TRBJ1-2	CAISPRGDYGYTF	TGTGCCATCAGTCCCCGGGGCGATTATGGCTACACCTTC
NA	TRBV4-3	few	15	TRBJ2-3	CASSQAARASDTQYF	TGCGCCAGCAGCCAAGCAGCGAGGGCGTCAGATACGCAGTATTTT
NA	TRBV6-5	many	12	TRBJ1-5	CASSYSGQPQHF	TGTGCCAGCAGTTACTCCGGCCAGCCCCAGCATTTT
TRBD1	TRBV29-1	NA	11	TRBJ2-7	CSVGDSYEQYF	TGCAGCGTTGGGGACAGCTACGAGCAGTACTTC
NA	TRBV15	few	17	TRBJ2-1	CATSRDAWRGRLDEQFF	TGTGCCACCAGCAGAGATGCTTGGCGGGGTAGATTGGATGAGCAGTTCTTC
NA	TRBV10-3	few	14	TRBJ1-2	CAISESAQGGGYTF	TGTGCCATCAGTGAGTCAGCACAGGGAGGCGGCTACACCTTC
TRBD1	TRBV29-1	many	11	TRBJ2-1	CSVTGGGWQFF	TGCAGCGTCACAGGGGGCGGTTGGCAGTTCTTC
TRBD2	TRBV7-2	few	19	TRBJ2-1	CASSLNPWEEGGGYNEQFF	TGTGCCAGCAGCTTAAACCCCTGGGAGGAAGGCGGGGGGTACAATGAGCAGTTCTTC
NA	TRBV2	few	12	TRBJ1-5	CASSGEVQPQHF	TGTGCCAGCAGTGGAGAAGTTCAGCCCCAGCATTTT
NA	TRBV24-1	NA	14	TRBJ2-1	CATRRRGASDEQFF	TGTGCCACCAGGCGGAGGGGCGCTAGCGATGAGCAGTTCTTC
NA	TRBV7-9	many	14	TRBJ2-5	CASSLVLRQETQYF	TGTGCCAGCAGCTTAGTGCTCAGGCAAGAGACCCAGTACTTC
NA	TRBV3-1	few	13	TRBJ1-2	CASSPGRTYGYTF	TGTGCCAGCAGCCCCGGCAGAACTTATGGCTACACCTTC
NA	TRBV29-1	NA	14	TRBJ2-7	CSVVAGARDYEQYF	TGCAGCGTTGTAGCAGGGGCGAGGGACTACGAGCAGTACTTC
NA	TRBV6-5	few	15	TRBJ2-2	CASSYSTENTGELFF	TGTGCCAGCAGTTACTCGACCGAGAACACCGGGGAGCTGTTTTTT
NA	TRBV29-1	NA	12	TRBJ2-7	CSAIESDYERYF	TGCAGCGCGATTGAGTCGGACTACGAGCGGTACTTC
NA	TRBV6-2/TRBV6-3	few	15	TRBJ2-7	CASSPLSGRHYEQYF	TGTGCCAGCAGTCCCCTATCGGGACGGCATTACGAGCAGTACTTC
NA	TRBV7-9	few	15	TRBJ1-6	CASSFRTEVNSPLHF	TGTGCCAGCAGTTTCAGGACAGAAGTTAATTCACCCCTCCACTTT
TRBD1	TRBV15	few	15	TRBJ2-1	CATSRRTGQGNEQFF	TGTGCCACCAGCAGGAGGACAGGGCAGGGTAATGAGCAGTTCTTC
NA	TRBV25-1	many	16	TRBJ1-6	CASSESKAGYNSPLHF	TGTGCCAGCAGTGAATCGAAAGCAGGCTATAATTCACCCCTCCACTTT
NA	TRBV12-3/TRBV12-4	NA	15	TRBJ1-1	CACRGQGWEDTEAFF	TGTGCCTGCCGGGGGCAGGGCTGGGAGGACACTGAAGCTTTCTTT
NA	TRBV12-3/TRBV12-4	NA	13	TRBJ2-5	CASRKHAQETQYF	TGTGCCAGCAGGAAACACGCGCAAGAGACCCAGTACTTC
NA	TRBV9	many	15	TRBJ1-1	CASSVSGTRNTEAFF	TGTGCCAGCAGCGTATCGGGAACGCGAAACACTGAAGCTTTCTTT
TRBD1	TRBV9	NA	17	TRBJ1-5	CASAREQGPSQRQPQHF	TGTGCCAGCGCGAGGGAACAGGGGCCTTCTCAGAGGCAGCCCCAGCATTTT
TRBD1	TRBV6-5	NA	14	TRBJ2-7	CASSHRDRPYEQYF	TGTGCCAGCAGTCACCGGGACAGGCCCTACGAGCAGTACTTC
NA	TRBV7-2	many	14	TRBJ2-3	CASSLADRTDTQYF	TGTGCCAGCAGCTTAGCGGACCGCACAGATACGCAGTATTTT